This passage covers 27 T cell receptor beta chains from one sample sequenced in a study of identical twins. TCRdb recomputed calls from the 5' RACE reads with MiXCR, one row per CDR3 protein. The sample holds 300,000 to 400,000 distinct CDR3 sequences; 10% to 15% are singletons and the top ten take roughly 7.8%. Separately, the same data were catalogued under a study of yellow fever vaccine responses in identical twins.

Sample: CD8+ T cells sorted from blood. The receptor set was obtained from a young woman in good health.

This clonotype came up a few times. This chain uses TRBV7-3 with TRBJ1-5; D may be TRBD1 (6 bases). V dropped 4 bases and J dropped 6 bases, with 28 bases sitting between them. The CDR3 has 19 amino acids. From germline, CDR1 is SGHTA and CDR2 FQGTGA. DNA of the CDR3: TGTGCCAGCAGCTCACCGGGACACCGAGAGATTATAGTAGGTCAGCCCCAGCATTTT. Residues: CASSSPGHREIIVGQPQHF.

This clonotype occurred a few times. This chain connects TRBV13 to TRBJ2-5, with 7 bases matching TRBD1. There are 16 residues in the CDR3. Per the germline V gene, CDR1 is PRHDT and CDR2 is FYEKMQ (reference sequence). V lost 3 bases, J lost 2 bases, and 9 bases stayed unmatched. Here the CDR3 DNA reads TGTGCCAGCAGCTTCCGACAGGGATGGTTACAAGAGACCCAGTACTTC. It yields the protein CASSFRQGWLQETQYF.

This clonotype was detected a few times. The genes are TRBV11-2 and TRBJ1-6, with D perhaps matching TRBD1 (6 bases). The V end was cut by 4 bases, the J end by 7 bases, with 14 bases between. The CDR3 is 15 residues long. Germline CDR1 SGHAT, CDR2 FQNNGV. The CDR3 loop is CASSSVRGGNSPLHF. CDR3 in DNA: TGTGCCAGCAGCTCAGTCAGGGGAGGGAATTCACCCCTCCACTTT.

This clonotype appeared many times. The chain employs TRBV4-1 and TRBJ1-1; no definite D call. Deletions cut 4 bases from V and 3 bases from J, with 9 bases between. The CDR3 is 13 residues long. The germline CDR1 and CDR2 sequences are MGHRA and YSYEKL. CDR3 sequence: CASSPVADTEAFF. In DNA form, the CDR3 reads TGCGCCAGCAGCCCGGTGGCGGACACTGAAGCTTTCTTT.

The table lists this clonotype with a few counts. The chain is built from TRBV25-1 and TRBJ1-6; possible D gene TRBD1, 5 bases. V was pared by 3 bases and J by 14 bases, with 11 bases between. The CDR3 totals 12 residues. The V gene's germline CDR1 is MGHDK and CDR2 SYGVNS. CDR3 bases: TGTGCCAGCAGTGACAGGGCAGGAGCCCTCCACTTT. Encoded protein: CASSDRAGALHF.

This clonotype came up a few times. The chain recombines TRBV4-1 with TRBJ2-3; 8 bases match TRBD2. The V gene's germline CDR1 is MGHRA and CDR2 YSYEKL. V trimming: 4 bases; J trimming: 2 bases; junction bases outside the gene matches: 14. This CDR3 is 18 amino acids long. CDR3 protein: CASSPKQGGRSYTDTQYF. CDR3 in DNA: TGCGCCAGCAGCCCAAAACAAGGCGGGAGGTCGTACACAGATACGCAGTATTTT.

This clonotype showed up many times. V is TRBV9 and J is TRBJ1-1; D ambiguous. Trimming left V 0 bases short and J 4 bases short, with 7 bases between. This CDR3 is built from 13 residues. Germline V lookup: CDR1 SGDLS, CDR2 YYNGEE. CDR3 coding DNA: TGTGCCAGCAGCGTAGGGGCGGGCACTGAAGCTTTCTTT. This gives the protein CASSVGAGTEAFF.

This clonotype was counted between two and nine times. The chain carries TRBV12-3 or TRBV12-4 and TRBJ2-2, with 7 bases lining up with TRBD2. The CDR3 runs to 15 residues. V gave up 3 bases and J gave up 7 bases; unmatched junction bases: 8. The CDR3 nucleotides are TGTGCCAGCAGTTTCCCGACTAGCTCGGTCGGGGAGCTGTTTTTT. It is translated as CASSFPTSSVGELFF.

This chain connects TRBV27 to TRBJ1-1; D not resolved. CDR1 is MNHEY, CDR2 SMNVEV, per germline (reference sequence). The CDR3 length is 11 residues. Trimming took 6 bases from V and 10 from J, leaving 12 bases between them. The CDR3 coding sequence is TGTGCCAGCAGGGATAACCACGGAGCTTTCTTT. Amino acids: CASRDNHGAFF.

This clonotype has at least ten counts. The chain has TRBV7-9 and TRBJ2-1; the D call may be TRBD1 or TRBD2 (7 bases each). Between the trimmed V and J ends, which lost 5 bases and 8 bases, there was a span of 13 bases. Germline CDR1 is SEHNR and CDR2 is FQNEAQ (reference sequence). This CDR3 has 13 residues. CDR3: CASSPAGGDEQFF. In DNA form, the CDR3 reads TGTGCCAGCAGCCCCGCAGGGGGGGATGAGCAGTTCTTC.

The chain recombines TRBV6-6 with TRBJ2-7; D is ambiguous. The V and J ends lost 2 bases and 6 bases respectively, with 8 bases between them. The CDR3 is 12 residues long. From germline, CDR1 is MNHNY and CDR2 SVGAGI (reference sequence). The CDR3 region has the DNA TGTGCCAGCAGTTACGCCCTACCCGAGCAGTACTTC. It is translated as CASSYALPEQYF.

The chain is built from TRBV28 and TRBJ2-3, with 8 bases fitting TRBD2. The CDR3 has 15 amino acids. Germline V lookup: CDR1 MDHEN, CDR2 SYDVKM. The ends lost 6 bases at V and 6 bases at J; junction bases unmatched: 11. This CDR3 reads CASRSERGPLDTQYF. CDR3 bases: TGTGCCAGCAGATCAGAGCGGGGGCCCCTTGATACGCAGTATTTT.

This clonotype occurred many times. The V call is TRBV18, the J call TRBJ1-4, with 7 bases identical to TRBD1. Trimming cost V 0 bases and J 4 bases; bases outside gene matches: 2. The germline CDR1 and CDR2 sequences are KGHSH and LQKENI. The CDR3 length is 15 residues. In DNA form, the CDR3 reads TGTGCCAGCTCACCACCTGGGACAGTTAATGAAAAACTGTTTTTT. As protein: CASSPPGTVNEKLFF.

This clonotype showed up just a few times. The rearrangement links TRBV20-1 to TRBJ2-1; TRBD2 matches at 10 bases. Per the germline V gene, CDR1 is DFQATT and CDR2 is SNEGSKA (reference sequence). This CDR3 spans 15 amino acids. With 0 bases clipped from V and 8 bases from J, the junction kept 7 bases outside the gene matches. CDR3 DNA sequence: TGCAGTGCTAGAGATAGCACTAGCGGGATCGATGAGCAGTTCTTC. It translates to CSARDSTSGIDEQFF.

This clonotype was picked up many times. V usage is TRBV28 and J usage is TRBJ2-7, with D possibly matching TRBD1 (6 bases). CDR1 and CDR2 (germline): MDHEN, SYDVKM. The length of the CDR3 is 15 residues. V was cut by 6 bases and J by 3 bases, with 18 bases left in between. Here the CDR3 reads CASRVFTGKGYEQYV. CDR3 DNA: TGTGCCAGCAGGGTCTTTACAGGGAAGGGCTACGAGCAGTACGTC.

In its sample, this clonotype was seen a few times. The V call is TRBV4-1, the J call TRBJ2-2, with a tentative D call TRBD1 (6 bases). V was clipped by 3 bases and J by 4 bases, with 12 bases between them. The CDR3 has 15 residues. Germline CDR1 is MGHRA and CDR2 is YSYEKL. This CDR3 reads CASSHLTGTTGELFF. The CDR3 nucleotides read TGCGCCAGCAGCCACCTCACAGGGACCACCGGGGAGCTGTTTTTT.

This chain connects TRBV20-1 to TRBJ2-2; tentative D call: TRBD1 (5 bases). The germline V gene has CDR1 DFQATT and CDR2 SNEGSKA (reference sequence). V lost 6 bases and J lost 3, with 17 bases in between. The CDR3 covers 15 residues. The CDR3 DNA reads TGCAGTGCGTCGAGCTCGCCACAGGACACCGGGGAGCTGTTTTTT. Its translation: CSASSSPQDTGELFF.

This clonotype was picked up a small number of times. This chain links TRBV4-1 with TRBJ2-3; 10 nucleotides align to TRBD2. CDR3 length: 15 residues. The germline V gene encodes CDR1 MGHRA and CDR2 YSYEKL. J lost 7 bases, V lost 3 bases, and 7 bases had no gene match. The CDR3 bases are TGCGCCAGCAGCCAGTCCAGCGGGGGGGCGAATACGCAGTATTTT. Protein sequence: CASSQSSGGANTQYF.

V and J are TRBV4-2 and TRBJ2-1; TRBD2 is a possible D gene (6 bases). Germline V CDR1 and CDR2: LGHNA, YNFKEQ. The CDR3 sequence is 17 residues long. Deletions cut 1 base from V and 5 bases from J, with 18 bases between. The CDR3 DNA reads TGTGCCAGCAGCCAAGTGGTCGGAGGAGGGCCCGACAATGAGCAGTTCTTC. It translates to CASSQVVGGGPDNEQFF.

This clonotype was seen a handful of times. The rearrangement links TRBV2 to TRBJ2-2; no reliable D call. This CDR3 comprises 13 residues. Per the germline V gene, CDR1 is SNHLY and CDR2 is FYNNEI. The V gene lost 0 bases and the J gene lost 14 bases, with 13 bases spanning the gap. The chain's CDR3 is CASSEAPPVYLFF. The CDR3 DNA is TGTGCCAGCAGTGAAGCGCCCCCAGTGTACCTGTTTTTT.

This chain links TRBV9 with TRBJ1-2, with a weak D call TRBD1 (6 bases). This CDR3 has 14 amino acids. Germline CDR1 reads SGDLS; CDR2 reads YYNGEE. The V end lost 4 bases, the J end lost 5 bases, and 15 bases lay between the germline ends. DNA of the CDR3: TGTGCCAGCAGCTTTACGGGGGCAGAGTATGGCTACACCTTC. The encoded protein is CASSFTGAEYGYTF.

The chain has TRBV7-9 and TRBJ2-1; D might be TRBD2 (6 bases). Trimming removed 5 bases at V and 8 bases at J, with 19 bases between. Looked up from germline, CDR1 is SEHNR and CDR2 is FQNEAQ (reference sequence). The CDR3 sequence is 15 residues long. In DNA form, the CDR3 reads TGTGCCAGCAGCACCCCGCACCGGGGGTTCGATGAGCAGTTCTTC. It encodes CASSTPHRGFDEQFF.

This clonotype was seen many times. V is TRBV12-3 or TRBV12-4 and J is TRBJ2-2; tentative D call: TRBD1 (5 bases). The CDR3 contains 13 residues. The V and J ends lost 7 bases and 6 bases respectively, with 12 bases between them. This CDR3 is CASNRQGSGELFF. DNA for the CDR3: TGTGCCAGCAACAGGCAGGGCTCCGGGGAGCTGTTTTTT.

This clonotype turned up a few times. This sequence joins TRBV7-6 and TRBJ2-2; 8 bases agree with TRBD2. This CDR3 has 16 amino acids. V dropped 5 bases and J dropped 4; count of bases not matched to a gene: 9. Germline CDR1 SGHVS, CDR2 FNYEAQ. The CDR3 protein is CASSHSGRGGTGELFF. The CDR3, as DNA: TGTGCCAGCAGCCACTCCGGGAGGGGGGGCACCGGGGAGCTGTTTTTT.

The V gene is TRBV3-1, the J gene TRBJ2-7, with D possibly TRBD1 on 6 matching bases. Germline assignment: CDR1 LGHDT and CDR2 YNNKEL (reference sequence). The V end lost 4 bases, the J end lost 4 bases, and 14 bases lay between the germline ends. The CDR3 runs to 14 residues. CDR3 coding DNA: TGTGCCAGCAGCCCGGACAGAACAGGGTACGAGCAGTACTTC. Amino acid sequence: CASSPDRTGYEQYF.

This clonotype was recorded a few times. The chain has TRBV7-9 and TRBJ1-1; a possible D gene is TRBD1 (5 bases). The CDR3 is 15 residues long. CDR1 SEHNR and CDR2 FQNEAQ come from the germline V gene (reference sequence). Trimming took 1 base from V and 0 from J, leaving 9 bases between them. CDR3 amino acids: CASSLGEGLNTEAFF. The CDR3, as DNA: TGTGCCAGCAGCTTAGGGGAGGGGTTGAACACTGAAGCTTTCTTT. Combining the CDR3 with reference TRBV7-9 and TRBJ1-1 gives the whole variable domain DTGVSQNPRHKITKRGQNVTFRCDPISEHNRLYWYRQTLGQGPEFLTYFQNEAQLEKSRLLSDRFSAERPKGSFSTLEIQRTEQGDSAMYLCASSLGEGLNTEAFFGQGTRLTVV.

Only a few counts were recorded for this clonotype. The V gene is TRBV12-3 or TRBV12-4, the J gene TRBJ2-7; D is perhaps TRBD1 (5 bases). The CDR3 loop spans 13 amino acids. V was clipped by 6 bases and J by 0 bases, with 9 bases between them. In DNA, the CDR3 is TGTGCCAGCAGGGGGCCTCACTCCTACGAGCAGTACGTC. This codes for CASRGPHSYEQYV.